This entry lists 30 T cell receptor beta chains sequenced from one sample in a study of beta chain features in type 1 diabetes (dated 2018 in TCRdb). Receptor libraries were prepared by the immunoSEQ multiplex PCR assay. All of the isolated RNA was reverse transcribed with the High Capacity cDNA Reverse Transcription Kit, so expressed TCRB transcripts were sequenced. The clones in this table, taken by TCRdb from immuneACCESS, are in-frame only. Not every clone is retained; where verified, under half of the shortfall comes from an unresolved V gene, and the cause of the rest is unknown. In this sample the table shows hundreds of thousands of clones, around 15% of which occur a single time. Together, the top ten hold more than 0.08% of the sample. The sample taken for sequencing was naive CD4+ T cells from blood. In light of the paper, this sample's cell subset or site label describes: true naive CD4+ T cells. Receptors originate from a young man in good health.

This clone was observed a few times. The chain employs TRBV6-5 and TRBJ1-2, with 9 bases aligning to TRBD1. V was clipped by 5 bases and J by 4 bases; unmatched bases: 8. Germline V gene sequence: CDR1 MNHEY, CDR2 SVGAGI. CDR3 size: 15 residues. In DNA form, the CDR3 reads TGTGCCAGCAGTGTAACAGGGGGCGCCTCCTATGGCTACACCTTC. Its protein is CASSVTGGASYGYTF.

This clone was recorded a few times. V gene TRBV28 combines with J gene TRBJ2-1; D gene uncertain. This CDR3 is built from 11 residues. V gave up 7 bases and J gave up 10 bases, with 11 bases separating them. Germline assignment: CDR1 MDHEN and CDR2 SYDVKM. The CDR3 reads CASNDRYEQFF. The CDR3 nucleotides read TGTGCCAGCAATGATCGGTACGAGCAGTTCTTC.

The V gene is TRBV27, the J gene TRBJ1-5; unclear D gene. Germline V lookup: CDR1 MNHEY, CDR2 SMNVEV (reference sequence). The CDR3 extends over 13 amino acids. V lost 8 bases and J lost 9, with 17 bases in between. The DNA of the CDR3 is TGTGCCAGCGCTCTGGGCGGCTCGGGGCCCCAGCATTTT. It codes for CASALGGSGPQHF.

DNA for the CDR3: TGTGCCAGCAGCTTAAAAGGGACTGAAGCTTTCTTT. Amino acid sequence: CASSLKGTEAFF. This sequence joins TRBV7-2 and TRBJ1-1; no reliable D call. This CDR3 contains 12 residues. Trimming took off 2 bases at V and 5 bases at J, with 6 bases between the two ends. The V gene's germline CDR1 is SGHTA and CDR2 FQGNSA. Drawing the rest from reference TRBV7-2 and TRBJ1-1, the complete variable domain is GAGVSQSPSNKVTEKGKDVELRCDPISGHTALYWYRQSLGQGLEFLIYFQGNSAPDKSGLPSDRFSAERTGGSVSTLTIQRTQQEDSAVYLCASSLKGTEAFFGQGTRLTVV.

The chain employs TRBV6-5 and TRBJ2-3, with unresolved D. CDR3 length: 12 residues. Trimming cost V 6 bases and J 7 bases, with 11 bases left between them. The germline gives CDR1 MNHEY, CDR2 SVGAGI. CDR3 loop: CASSKSSYTQYF. CDR3 coding DNA: TGTGCCAGCAGCAAAAGCTCCTATACGCAGTATTTT.

The gene calls are TRBV6-5 and TRBJ1-1; D is ambiguous. Trimming shortened V by 0 bases and J by 6 bases, and 8 bases separated the two germline ends. This CDR3 is 13 amino acids long. The germline V gene encodes CDR1 MNHEY and CDR2 SVGAGI. CDR3 DNA: TGTGCCAGCAGTTACTCGAGGGCTGCTGAAGCTTTCTTT. The encoded protein is CASSYSRAAEAFF.

This clone has only a few counts. This sequence joins TRBV20-1 and TRBJ1-5; no reliable D call. The CDR3 consists of 11 residues. Germline CDR1 reads DFQATT; CDR2 reads SNEGSKA (reference sequence). The germline V and J ends were trimmed by 7 bases and 5 bases, with 9 bases remaining between them. CDR3 nucleotide sequence: TGCAGTGTCTCTGGGGATCAGCCCCAGCATTTT. Protein sequence: CSVSGDQPQHF.

This clone was seen more than once but under ten times. The gene calls are TRBV10-3 and TRBJ1-1; D is perhaps TRBD1 (5 bases). V lost 8 bases and J 0 bases, leaving 7 bases between the germline ends. The length of the CDR3 is 12 residues. Germline V lookup: CDR1 ENHRY, CDR2 SYGVKD. The CDR3 is CAIQGMNTEAFF. CDR3 sequence (DNA): TGTGCCATCCAGGGTATGAACACTGAAGCTTTCTTT.

On this clone: The sample has other DNA sequences that encode this CDR3 too. The chain carries TRBV2 and TRBJ2-5; the D is unclear. Looked up from germline, CDR1 is SNHLY and CDR2 is FYNNEI. The CDR3 contains 11 residues. The germline V and J ends were trimmed by 6 bases and 5 bases, with 7 bases remaining between them. The CDR3 loop reads CASSLGETQYF. The DNA for the CDR3 is TGTGCCAGCAGCCTGGGTGAGACCCAGTACTTC.

V usage is TRBV28 and J usage is TRBJ2-5; D remains ambiguous. Trimming took 6 bases from V and 6 from J, leaving 8 bases between them. From germline, CDR1 is MDHEN and CDR2 SYDVKM. This CDR3 is 11 amino acids long. The CDR3 loop is CASSLEKTQYF. The CDR3 coding sequence is TGTGCCAGCAGCCTGGAGAAGACCCAGTACTTC.

The chain couples TRBV7-2 to TRBJ1-4; D not resolved. From germline, CDR1 is SGHTA and CDR2 FQGNSA. V lost 2 bases and J 10 bases, leaving 11 bases between the germline ends. CDR3 size: 13 residues. CDR3 bases: TGTGCCAGCAGCTTATTCAGAGCGGGAAAACTGTTTTTT. The encoded protein is CASSLFRAGKLFF.

The genes are TRBV7-3 and TRBJ2-1; possibly TRBD2 for D (5 bases). CDR1 is SGHTA and CDR2 is FQGTGA in the germline V gene. V lost 2 bases, J lost 5 bases, and 13 bases lay in between. The CDR3 is 15 amino acids. The CDR3 nucleotides read TGTGCCAGCAGCTTAGCGGGCCCCTTGCACAATGAGCAGTTCTTC. Residues: CASSLAGPLHNEQFF. The whole variable domain, remainder taken from reference TRBV7-3 and TRBJ2-1, is GAGVSQTPSNKVTEKGKYVELRCDPISGHTALYWYRQSLGQGPEFLIYFQGTGAADDSGLPNDRFFAVRPEGSVSTLKIQRTERGDSAVYLCASSLAGPLHNEQFFGPGTRLTVL.

The J gene is TRBJ1-1, the V gene TRBV25-1; 7 nucleotides match TRBD1. V lost 4 bases and J lost 6; bases outside the gene matches: 8. The CDR3 length is 14 residues. CDR1 is MGHDK, CDR2 SYGVNS, per germline. In nucleotides, the CDR3 is TGTGCCAGCAGTGTTACGACAGGGATCTCTGAAGCTTTCTTT. It codes for CASSVTTGISEAFF. Filled out from reference TRBV25-1 and TRBJ1-1, the complete variable domain reads EADIYQTPRYLVIGTGKKITLECSQTMGHDKMYWYQQDPGMELHLIHYSYGVNSTEKGDLSSESTVSRIRTEHFPLTLESARPSHTSQYLCASSVTTGISEAFFGQGTRLTVV.

J is TRBJ2-3 and V is TRBV7-2; D not resolved. Trimming took off 3 bases at V and 1 base at J, with 17 bases between the two ends. The germline V gene encodes CDR1 SGHTA and CDR2 FQGNSA. CDR3 size: 17 residues. The CDR3 here is CASSFSGRPAGTDTQYF. The DNA of the CDR3 is TGTGCCAGCAGCTTTTCTGGGCGGCCGGCGGGCACAGATACGCAGTATTTT.

This clone was observed a handful of times. This sequence joins TRBV25-1 and TRBJ1-4; D is unresolved. This CDR3 contains 13 residues. CDR1 is MGHDK and CDR2 is SYGVNS in the germline V gene. With 11 bases removed from V and 0 bases from J, the gap between germline ends came to 10 bases. The CDR3 reads CAVRPTTNEKLFF. DNA of the CDR3: TGTGCCGTCCGACCCACAACTAATGAAAAACTGTTTTTT.

The chain couples TRBV27 to TRBJ2-5; weak D call: TRBD1 (5 bases). The V gene's germline CDR1 is MNHEY and CDR2 SMNVEV (reference sequence). The V end lost 2 bases, the J end lost 0 bases, and 10 bases lay between the germline ends. The CDR3 has 15 amino acids. CDR3 sequence reads: CASSLRGPYQETQYF. The CDR3 nucleotides read TGTGCCAGCAGTTTAAGGGGTCCGTACCAAGAGACCCAGTACTTC.

This clone occurred a few times. The V and J genes are TRBV10-3 and TRBJ1-4; D uncertain. CDR1 ENHRY and CDR2 SYGVKD come from the germline V gene. The CDR3 totals 13 residues. Trimming left V 8 bases short and J 0 bases short, with 7 bases between. CDR3 residues: CAIHRATNEKLFF. The CDR3 DNA sequence: TGTGCCATCCACCGAGCAACTAATGAAAAACTGTTTTTT.

Only a few counts were recorded for this clone. This chain links TRBV4-2 with TRBJ1-2; D remains unclear. V was pared by 0 bases and J by 13 bases, with 15 bases between. The germline V gene has CDR1 LGHNA and CDR2 YNFKEQ. The CDR3 has 13 amino acids. The CDR3 nucleotides read TGTGCCAGCAGCCAAGATTTAAGGGAGAAGAGCACCTTC. Residues: CASSQDLREKSTF.

This clone was detected only a few times. The rearrangement links TRBV7-3 to TRBJ2-5, with TRBD1 matching over 7 bases. This CDR3 region has 18 residues. Germline V lookup: CDR1 SGHTA, CDR2 FQGTGA. Trimming cost V 1 base and J 5 bases; bases outside gene matches: 16. CDR3 coding DNA: TGTGCCAGCAGCTTAATCTCTTCAGGGGGATTGGGGCGGGAGACCCAGTACTTC. It yields the protein CASSLISSGGLGRETQYF.

The rearrangement joins TRBV4-3 to TRBJ2-7; no firm D call. CDR1 is LGHNA and CDR2 is YSLEER in the germline V gene. The CDR3 spans 15 residues. V dropped 1 base and J dropped 2 bases, with 12 bases sitting between them. CDR3 region: CASSQVSTLTYEQYF. As DNA, the CDR3 is TGCGCCAGCAGCCAAGTATCAACACTAACCTACGAGCAGTACTTC.

The chain links TRBV7-6 to TRBJ1-5; a possible D gene is TRBD1 (5 bases). Per germline, CDR1 SGHVS and CDR2 FNYEAQ. V lost 1 base and J 6 bases, leaving 13 bases between the germline ends. This CDR3 comprises 15 residues. The CDR3 DNA sequence: TGTGCCAGCAGCTTAGACGGAGGGGCTGGTCAGCCCCAGCATTTT. This translates into CASSLDGGAGQPQHF. The full variable domain, with the rest looked up from reference TRBV7-6 and TRBJ1-5, is GAGVSQSPRYKVTKRGQDVALRCDPISGHVSLYWYRQALGQGPEFLTYFNYEAQQDKSGLPNDRFSAERPEGSISTLTIQRTEQRDSAMYRCASSLDGGAGQPQHFGDGTRLSIL.

The genes are TRBV28 and TRBJ2-5, with 11 bases identical to TRBD1. Germline-derived CDR1 and CDR2 are MDHEN and SYDVKM. The V segment lost 5 bases and the J segment 6 bases; nucleotides outside the gene matches: 11. The CDR3 spans 16 residues. Written as DNA, the CDR3 is TGTGCCAGCAGTGGCCTCGGACAGGGGGCAGTTAAGACCCAGTACTTC. It translates to CASSGLGQGAVKTQYF.

This clone has a handful of counts. The J gene is TRBJ1-2, the V gene TRBV29-1; possibly TRBD1 for D (6 bases). The germline V gene encodes CDR1 SQVTM and CDR2 ANQGSEA. With 6 bases removed from V and 0 bases from J, the gap between germline ends came to 8 bases. CDR3 length: 12 amino acids. The CDR3 nucleotides are TGCAGCGTCGACAGGTCTAACTATGGCTACACCTTC. This encodes CSVDRSNYGYTF.

The chain recombines TRBV11-1 with TRBJ1-1, with D perhaps matching TRBD1 (5 bases). The CDR3 spans 13 residues. Germline CDR1 SGHAT, CDR2 FQDESV (reference sequence). V lost 5 bases, J lost 10 bases, and 17 bases lay in between. The CDR3 protein is CASSHSGARGAFF. The CDR3 coding sequence is TGTGCCAGCAGCCACTCCGGGGCCAGAGGAGCTTTCTTT.

The V gene is TRBV9, the J gene TRBJ2-5; 8 bases line up with TRBD2. The tail of the sequence fits TRBJ2-7 better, so the J call may be wrong. From germline, CDR1 is SGDLS and CDR2 YYNGEE. This CDR3 spans 13 amino acids. The CDR3 region is CASSVTSDHEQYF. CDR3 bases: TGTGCCAGCAGCGTGACTAGCGACCACGAGCAGTACTTC.

The chain uses TRBV28 and TRBJ2-6; D is uncertain. V shed 6 bases and J shed 0 bases, with 9 bases lying between them. The CDR3 sequence is 15 residues long. Looked up from germline, CDR1 is MDHEN and CDR2 is SYDVKM. The CDR3: CASSARGSGANVLTF. The CDR3 nucleotides read TGTGCCAGCAGCGCCCGCGGCTCTGGGGCCAACGTCCTGACTTTC.

The V gene is TRBV30, the J gene TRBJ2-5; the match to TRBD1 covers 9 bases. V shed 4 bases, J shed 5 bases, and the junction held 2 bases outside the gene matches. CDR1 is GTSNPN, CDR2 SVGIG, per germline (reference sequence). The CDR3 loop spans 12 amino acids. CDR3 region: CAWTDRGETQYF. The DNA of the CDR3 is TGTGCCTGGACCGACAGGGGGGAGACCCAGTACTTC.

The chain joins TRBV7-9 to TRBJ1-6; no clear D gene. The CDR3 sequence is 14 residues long. Deletions cut 2 bases from V and 8 bases from J, with 10 bases between. Germline loops: CDR1 SEHNR, CDR2 FQNEAQ (reference sequence). The CDR3 region is CASSLIARYSPLHF. The CDR3 coding sequence is TGTGCCAGCAGCTTAATCGCCAGATATTCACCCCTCCACTTT.

Comments on this clone: The identical CDR3 is also encoded by other nucleotide sequences in the sample. This chain joins TRBV9 and TRBJ2-5; tentatively, D is TRBD1 (5 bases). The CDR3 covers 14 residues. Germline V gene sequence: CDR1 SGDLS, CDR2 YYNGEE. The V end lost 0 bases, the J end lost 1 base, and 7 bases lay between the germline ends. CDR3 nucleotides: TGTGCCAGCAGCGTAGACAGGATCCAAGAGACCCAGTACTTC. Its protein is CASSVDRIQETQYF.

The chain uses TRBV28 and TRBJ2-1; a possible D gene is TRBD1 (6 bases). Deletions cut 6 bases from V and 5 bases from J, with 20 bases between. Per the germline V gene, CDR1 is MDHEN and CDR2 is SYDVKM. There are 16 residues in the CDR3. The CDR3 DNA reads TGTGCCAGCAGAACCTGGGGGCAGAGAGTGGACAATGAGCAGTTCTTC. The encoded protein is CASRTWGQRVDNEQFF.